This entry concerns a single T cell receptor (beta chain). The source of the sample is a study of blood T cell repertoires in COVID-19. Study context: Spain, Italy and the United States supplied samples that represented acute and convalescent COVID-19.

The table came from immunoSEQ multiplex PCR; TCRdb's copy has only in-frame clones and leaves some out. The data show approximately 300,000 clones, approximately 90% seen once. This TCR was sampled from a man in his thirties or forties who had recovered from COVID-19. The sample taken for sequencing was PBMCs or T cells enriched from blood (not recorded which).

The CDR3 coding sequence is TGTGCCTGGAGTCCATCCAGTGCCCACGAGCAGTACTTC. This sequence encodes CAWSPSSAHEQYF. This sequence joins TRBV30 and TRBJ2-7, with unresolved D. Trimming took 2 bases from V and 5 from J, leaving 13 bases between them. The CDR3 sequence is 13 residues long. Germline CDR1 GTSNPN, CDR2 SVGIG (reference sequence).